Listed below are T cell receptor beta chains from one sample, sequenced in a study of cytomegalovirus exposure and HLA in healthy donors. The protocol was immunoSEQ multiplex PCR, while the TCRdb copy is restricted to in-frame clones and leaves out a portion. The sample's table shows tens of thousands of clones. Sequenced material: PBMCs. These receptors were obtained from a female donor in good health and CMV-seropositive. The CDR3 runs from the conserved cysteine through the conserved F or W. The order of the fields is J gene, V gene, D gene, CDR3 DNA, CDR3 protein. The D gene is left open where the match is weak.

>TRBJ1-5|TRBV2|NA
TGTGCCAGCAGTGGACAGCTTAGCAATCAGCCCCAGCATTTT
CASSGQLSNQPQHF
>TRBJ2-5|TRBV19|NA
TGTGCCAGTAGTACTCCAGGGCCGCAAGAGACCCAGTACTTC
CASSTPGPQETQYF
>TRBJ2-7|TRBV7-9|TRBD1
TGTGCCAGCAGCTCAACCGGGACAGGTGCCCACGAGCAGTACTTC
CASSSTGTGAHEQYF
>TRBJ2-7|TRBV5-6|NA
TGTGCCAGCAGCTTGGGGACAGTTTCCTACGAGCAGTACTTC
CASSLGTVSYEQYF
>TRBJ2-3|TRBV19|TRBD2
TGTGCCAGTAGTCCTCTAGCGGGGATGGCAGATACGCAGTATTTT
CASSPLAGMADTQYF
>TRBJ1-5|TRBV27|NA
TGTGCCAGCAGTCCGGGGGGCAGCAATCAGCCCCAGCATTTT
CASSPGGSNQPQHF
>TRBJ2-7|TRBV30|NA
TGTGCCTGGAGTGTCGCTTTTCGGGACTACGAGCAGTACTTC
CAWSVAFRDYEQYF
>TRBJ2-1|TRBV4-1|NA
TGCGCCAGCAGCCAAGAGGACCGCGACAGCTACAATGAGCAGTTCTTC
CASSQEDRDSYNEQFF
>TRBJ2-6|TRBV6-5|NA
TGTGCCACACACCTCTCTGGGGCCAACGTCCTGACTTTC
CATHLSGANVLTF
>TRBJ2-5|TRBV2|TRBD2
TGTGCCAGCAGTGGTACTAGCGGTCTGGAGGAGACCCAGTACTTC
CASSGTSGLEETQYF
>TRBJ2-7|TRBV29-1|NA
TGCAGCGTTGAAGGTGACGGGAAGTACGAGCAGTACTTC
CSVEGDGKYEQYF
>TRBJ2-2|TRBV6-4|NA
TGTGCCAGCAGTGACAAGGCAGGGGCCACCGGGGAGCTGTTTTTT
CASSDKAGATGELFF
>TRBJ1-1|TRBV5-1|NA
TGCGCCAGCATTAGAGACACTGAAGCTTTCTTT
CASIRDTEAFF
>TRBJ1-4|TRBV28|TRBD1
TGTGCCAGCAGTCGGACAGGGGGCGGGGAAAAACTGTTTTTT
CASSRTGGGEKLFF
>TRBJ2-3|TRBV2|TRBD1
TGTGCCAGCAACAGCAGGGGGCACGATACGCAGTATTTT
CASNSRGHDTQYF
>TRBJ2-2|TRBV6-1|TRBD2
TGTGCCAGCGGGGGACTAGCGGGAAACCCCGGGGAGCTGTTTTTT
CASGGLAGNPGELFF
>TRBJ2-3|TRBV6-5|NA
TGTGCCAGCAGTTCCCCGTTCTTGGATACGCAGTATTTT
CASSSPFLDTQYF
>TRBJ1-5|TRBV19|TRBD1
TGTGCCAGTAGGATCGTTCCGGGACAGTATAGCAATCAGCCCCAGCATTTT
CASRIVPGQYSNQPQHF
>TRBJ1-1|TRBV5-1|TRBD1
TGCGCCAGCAGCTTCAACCGGGACAGGGGGAACACTGAAGCTTTCTTT
CASSFNRDRGNTEAFF
>TRBJ2-7|TRBV28|NA
TGTGCCAGCAGTTCCCGACGGACTCCCTACGAGCAGTACTTC
CASSSRRTPYEQYF
>TRBJ2-3|TRBV7-6|NA
TGTGCCAGCGGAGGGTTCACAACAGATACGCAGTATTTT
CASGGFTTDTQYF
>TRBJ2-7|TRBV6-5|TRBD1
TGTGCCAGCAGGGGGACAGACCTACGAGAGCAGTACTTC
CASRGTDLREQYF
>TRBJ1-5|TRBV11-3|NA
TGTGCCAGCAGCTTAGCCGGGTCGGGGCAGCCCCAGCATTTT
CASSLAGSGQPQHF
>TRBJ2-7|TRBV4-1|TRBD2
TGCGCCAGCAGCCAAGGACTAGCGCGATCCTACGAGCAGTACTTC
CASSQGLARSYEQYF
>TRBJ2-1|TRBV9|TRBD2
TGTGCCAGCAGCGTAGGGGGGGGCTCCTACAATGAGCAGTTCTTC
CASSVGGGSYNEQFF
>TRBJ2-7|TRBV2|TRBD2
TGTGCCAGCACGGGGCGGGAGGGGGGAGAGCAGTACTTC
CASTGREGGEQYF
>TRBJ1-1|TRBV11-2|NA
TGTGCCAGCAGCTTAGGCAGGAACACTGAAGCTTTCTTT
CASSLGRNTEAFF
>TRBJ1-2|TRBV6-5|NA
TGTGCCAGCAGTTACTCGAACGGGGTGGATGGCTACACCTTC
CASSYSNGVDGYTF
>TRBJ2-1|TRBV18|TRBD1
TGTGCCAGCTCACCACCGGACAGGCAGAGCTCCTACAATGAGCAGTTCTTC
CASSPPDRQSSYNEQFF
>TRBJ2-7|TRBV7-9|NA
TGTGCCAGCAGCTCCCCACTCTCCCGGGGGTATTCCTACGAGCAGTACTTC
CASSSPLSRGYSYEQYF
>TRBJ2-3|TRBV7-2|TRBD2
TGTGCCAGCAGCTTGGGAGGGGTCCCCGGCGATACGCAGTATTTT
CASSLGGVPGDTQYF
>TRBJ1-5|TRBV19|TRBD1
TGTGCCAGTAGCTGGGAAAGGGGGCCCCAGCCCCAGCATTTT
CASSWERGPQPQHF
>TRBJ2-2|TRBV7-9|NA
TGTGCCAGCACCAGGGCCCGCACCGGGGAGCTGTTTTTT
CASTRARTGELFF
>TRBJ2-2|TRBV27|TRBD1
TGTGCCAGCAGTTTCACAGGGGCCGACCTCACCGGGGAGCTGTTTTTT
CASSFTGADLTGELFF
>TRBJ2-3|TRBV7-9|TRBD2
TGTGCCAGCAGCTTAACCCCGGGACTAGCAGGGACAGATACGCAGTATTTT
CASSLTPGLAGTDTQYF
>TRBJ2-2|TRBV9|TRBD1
TGTGCCAGCAGCCCGCGACAGGGGGCGAGCACCGGGGAGCTGTTTTTT
CASSPRQGASTGELFF
>TRBJ2-4|TRBV4-1|TRBD2
TGCGCCAGCAGCCACGAACTGTATCGGGTGGGGGGGGGAAACATTCAGTACTTC
CASSHELYRVGGGNIQYF
>TRBJ2-7|TRBV6-5|TRBD2
TGTGCCAGCAGGACTAGCGGGACCTACGAGCAGTACTTC
CASRTSGTYEQYF
>TRBJ2-7|TRBV28|NA
TGTGCCAGCAGTTTCACTAGCGAGCAGTACTTC
CASSFTSEQYF
>TRBJ2-7|TRBV4-2|TRBD2
TGTGCCAGCAGCCGGGGGGAAGCGGGAAGCTACGAGCAGTACTTC
CASSRGEAGSYEQYF
>TRBJ2-5|TRBV5-1|NA
TGCGCCAGCAGCTTTGGTAACTCACAAGAGACCCAGTACTTC
CASSFGNSQETQYF
>TRBJ2-3|TRBV28|NA
TGTGCCAGCAGTTTAAGGGGGGGCGGGCCTAGCACAGATACGCAGTATTTT
CASSLRGGGPSTDTQYF
>TRBJ2-2|TRBV29-1|NA
TGCAGCGTTGAAGTCCCTCGGGGACTCTTCGACACCGGGGAGCTGTTTTTT
CSVEVPRGLFDTGELFF
>TRBJ2-1|TRBV18|TRBD1
TGTGCCAGCTCCTGGACAGGGGGGAATGAGCAGTTCTTC
CASSWTGGNEQFF
>TRBJ2-3|TRBV5-5|TRBD2
TGTGCCAGCAGCTTGGGAGGCGGGGGGTTGGATACGCAGTATTTT
CASSLGGGGLDTQYF
>TRBJ2-3|TRBV11-2|TRBD2
TGTGCCAGCAGCCTAGGGACTAGCGGGAATATAGATACGCAGTATTTT
CASSLGTSGNIDTQYF
>TRBJ1-5|TRBV7-5|NA
TGTGCCAGAAGCTTCTCAGGGGATAGCAATCAGCCCCAGCATTTT
CARSFSGDSNQPQHF
>TRBJ1-1|TRBV4-1|NA
TGCGCCAGCAGCCAAGATCAGTACAGTCTGAACACTGAAGATTTCTTT
CASSQDQYSLNTEDFF
>TRBJ2-2|TRBV5-4|TRBD2
TGTGCCGGTAGCGGGAGAACGAACACCGGGGAGCTGTTTTTT
CAGSGRTNTGELFF
>TRBJ2-3|TRBV9|NA
TGTGCCAGCAGCCCCCGGCCGGGGAGTACAGATACGCAGTATTTT
CASSPRPGSTDTQYF
>TRBJ2-5|TRBV29-1|NA
TGCAGCGTGGACCTACTAGGCCAAGAGACCCAGTACTTC
CSVDLLGQETQYF
>TRBJ1-5|TRBV6-6|NA
TGTGCCAGCACCGCGACCGGGGGTGGCAATCAGCCCCAGCATTTT
CASTATGGGNQPQHF
>TRBJ2-1|TRBV5-1|NA
TGCGCCAGCGTAGCGGAGGACTACAATGAGCAGTTCTTC
CASVAEDYNEQFF